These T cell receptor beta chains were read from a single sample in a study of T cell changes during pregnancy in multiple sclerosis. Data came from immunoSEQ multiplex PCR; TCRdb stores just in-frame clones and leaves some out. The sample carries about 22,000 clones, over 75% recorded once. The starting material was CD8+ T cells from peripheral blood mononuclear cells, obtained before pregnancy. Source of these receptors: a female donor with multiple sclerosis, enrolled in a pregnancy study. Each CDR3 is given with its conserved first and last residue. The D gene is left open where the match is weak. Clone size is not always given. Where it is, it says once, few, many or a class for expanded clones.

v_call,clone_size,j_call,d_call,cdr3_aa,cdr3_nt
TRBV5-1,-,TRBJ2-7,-,CASSPMGGYEQYF,TGCGCCAGCAGCCCGATGGGAGGCTACGAGCAGTACTTC
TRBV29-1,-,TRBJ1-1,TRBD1,CSVVGTGGIEAFF,TGCAGCGTTGTGGGGACAGGGGGCATTGAAGCTTTCTTT
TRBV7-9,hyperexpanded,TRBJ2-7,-,CASSLWGIGDYEQYF,TGTGCCAGCAGCTTATGGGGTATCGGGGACTACGAGCAGTACTTC
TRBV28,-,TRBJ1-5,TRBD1,CASSLSQGNQPQHF,TGTGCCAGCAGTTTATCACAGGGGAATCAGCCCCAGCATTTT
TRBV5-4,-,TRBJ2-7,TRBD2,CASSKPGLAYEQYF,TGTGCCAGCAGCAAACCGGGACTAGCCTACGAGCAGTACTTC
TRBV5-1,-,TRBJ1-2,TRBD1,CASSGTGIGGYTF,TGCGCCAGCAGCGGGACAGGGATCGGCGGCTACACCTTC
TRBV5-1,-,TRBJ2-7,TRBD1,CASSLTGQGRPYDQYF,TGCGCCAGCAGCCTGACGGGACAGGGCCGCCCCTACGACCAGTACTTC
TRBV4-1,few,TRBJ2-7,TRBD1,CASSQRPGQGDEQYF,TGCGCCAGCAGCCAGAGGCCCGGACAGGGCGACGAGCAGTACTTC
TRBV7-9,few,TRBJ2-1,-,CASSVEHPLTGLDNEQFF,TGTGCCAGCAGCGTCGAGCATCCCTTAACTGGACTCGACAATGAGCAGTTCTTC
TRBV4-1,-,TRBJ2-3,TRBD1,CASSRGTGKLDTQYF,TGCGCCAGCAGCCGAGGGACAGGTAAACTCGATACGCAGTATTTT
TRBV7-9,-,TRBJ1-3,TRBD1,CASSLPKPGQGPFGNTIYF,TGTGCCAGCAGCCTACCTAAACCGGGACAGGGCCCCTTCGGGAACACCATATATTTT
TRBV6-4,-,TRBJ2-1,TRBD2,CASSDSAGGYNEQFF,TGTGCCAGCAGTGACTCTGCGGGAGGGTACAATGAGCAGTTCTTC
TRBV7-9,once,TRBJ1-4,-,CASSSPWGDEKLFF,TGTGCCAGCAGCTCCCCATGGGGGGACGAAAAACTGTTTTTT
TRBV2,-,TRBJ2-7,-,CASTGDGAYEQYF,TGTGCCAGCACCGGAGACGGTGCCTACGAGCAGTACTTC
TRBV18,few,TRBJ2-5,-,CASSPWGLAGAQETQYF,TGTGCCAGCTCACCCTGGGGGCTGGCGGGAGCACAAGAGACCCAGTACTTC
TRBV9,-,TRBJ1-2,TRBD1,CASSGPGQGDGYGYTF,TGTGCCAGCAGCGGACCGGGACAGGGGGACGGCTATGGCTACACCTTC
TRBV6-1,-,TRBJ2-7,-,CASSEDAGTSYEQYF,TGTGCCAGCAGTGAAGACGCGGGGACCTCCTACGAGCAGTACTTC
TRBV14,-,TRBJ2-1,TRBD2,CASSQDPWTSDNEQFF,TGTGCCAGCAGCCAAGATCCCTGGACTAGCGACAATGAGCAGTTCTTC
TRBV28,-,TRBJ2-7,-,CASSWDRDNRYEQYF,TGTGCCAGCAGTTGGGACCGGGACAACCGCTACGAGCAGTACTTC
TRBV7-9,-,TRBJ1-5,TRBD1,CASSGTASIQPQHF,TGTGCCAGCAGCGGGACAGCCTCAATCCAGCCCCAGCATTTT
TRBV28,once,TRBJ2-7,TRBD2,CACAGTSVYEQYF,TGTGCCTGTGCCGGGACTAGCGTCTACGAGCAGTACTTC
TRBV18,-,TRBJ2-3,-,CASSPLARYTQYF,TGTGCCAGCTCACCACTAGCAAGATATACGCAGTATTTT
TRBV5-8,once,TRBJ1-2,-,CASSPGPRRGYTF,TGTGCCAGCAGCCCGGGCCCTCGGAGGGGCTACACCTTC
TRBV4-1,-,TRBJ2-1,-,CASSQESSASYNEQFF,TGCGCCAGCAGCCAAGAATCTAGCGCCTCCTACAATGAGCAGTTCTTC
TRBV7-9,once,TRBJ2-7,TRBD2,CASSPGTSAYEQYF,TGTGCCAGCAGCCCAGGGACTAGCGCATACGAGCAGTACTTC
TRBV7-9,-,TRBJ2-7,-,CASISRDSYEQYF,TGTGCCAGCATTTCACGGGACTCCTACGAGCAGTACTTC
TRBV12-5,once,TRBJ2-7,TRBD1,CASGSAPAGTGLTYEQYF,TGTGCTAGTGGTTCCGCCCCAGCCGGGACAGGGTTAACCTACGAGCAGTACTTC
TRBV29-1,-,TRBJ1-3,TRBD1,CSVEGVTGSGNTIYF,TGCAGCGTTGAGGGGGTGACAGGGTCTGGAAACACCATATATTTT
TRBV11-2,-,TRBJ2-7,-,CASSWEGDSYEQYF,TGTGCCAGCAGCTGGGAGGGGGACTCCTACGAGCAGTACTTC
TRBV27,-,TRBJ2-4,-,CASSSPGTYPVKYF,TGTGCCAGCAGTTCACCCGGGACTTACCCTGTTAAGTACTTC